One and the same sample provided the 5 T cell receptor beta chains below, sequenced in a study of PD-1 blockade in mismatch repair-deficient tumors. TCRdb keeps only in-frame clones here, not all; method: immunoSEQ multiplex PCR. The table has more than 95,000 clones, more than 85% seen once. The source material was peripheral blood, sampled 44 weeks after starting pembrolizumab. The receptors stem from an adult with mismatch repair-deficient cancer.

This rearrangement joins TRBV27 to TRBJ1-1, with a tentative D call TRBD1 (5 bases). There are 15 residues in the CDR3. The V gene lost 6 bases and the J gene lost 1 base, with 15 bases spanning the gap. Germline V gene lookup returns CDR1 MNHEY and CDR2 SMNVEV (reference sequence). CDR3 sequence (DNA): TGTGCCAGCAGCCTAATGTCCAGGGCGAACACTGAAGCTTTCTTT. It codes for CASSLMSRANTEAFF.

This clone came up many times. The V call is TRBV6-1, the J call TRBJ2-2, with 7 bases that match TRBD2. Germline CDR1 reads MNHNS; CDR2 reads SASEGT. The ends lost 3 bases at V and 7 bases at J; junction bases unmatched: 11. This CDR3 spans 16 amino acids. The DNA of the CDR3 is TGTGCCAGCAGTGAGGGGGGGACGACAGAGGTCGGGGAGCTGTTTTTT. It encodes CASSEGGTTEVGELFF.

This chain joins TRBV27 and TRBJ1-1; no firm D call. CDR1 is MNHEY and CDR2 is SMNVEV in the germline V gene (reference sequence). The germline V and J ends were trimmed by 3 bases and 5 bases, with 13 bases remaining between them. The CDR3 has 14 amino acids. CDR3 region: CASSFNLMGTEAFF. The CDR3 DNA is TGTGCCAGCAGTTTTAACCTGATGGGGACTGAAGCTTTCTTT.

CDR3 nucleotide sequence: TGCGCCAGCAGCTTAACTAGCGTAGATTACAATGAGCAGTTCTTC. Encoded protein: CASSLTSVDYNEQFF. The chain recombines TRBV5-1 with TRBJ2-1; 7 positions agree with TRBD2. The germline V gene encodes CDR1 SGHRS and CDR2 YFSETQ. V lost 2 bases, J lost 4 bases, and 6 bases stayed unmatched. This CDR3 is built from 15 residues.

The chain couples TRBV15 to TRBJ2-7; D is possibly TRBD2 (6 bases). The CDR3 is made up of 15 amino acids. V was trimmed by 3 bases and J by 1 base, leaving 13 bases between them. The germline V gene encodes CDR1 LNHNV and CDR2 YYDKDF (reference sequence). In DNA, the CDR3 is TGTGCCACCAGCAGTGGGGGGATAGGGTCCTACGAGCAGTACTTC. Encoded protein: CATSSGGIGSYEQYF.